Listed below are T cell receptor beta chains from one sample, sequenced in a study of identical twins. TCRdb used MiXCR to reprocess the 5' RACE reads, holding one entry per CDR3 protein. The data hold fewer than 900,000 distinct CDR3 sequences, with about 20% observed a single time. This same sample was also taken into another study, of T cells expressing NK-cell markers.

The source material was PBMCs. All receptors come from a woman under 30 in good health. Each CDR3 is given with its conserved first and last residue. D genes are given only for firm matches. Expanded clones are given a class, and other clones once, few, many or no size at all.

V gene	J gene	clone size	D gene	CDR3 DNA	CDR3 protein
TRBV4-3	TRBJ2-4	many	TRBD1	TGCGCCAGCAGCCAAGATGACAGGGCAGTAAACATTCAGTACTTC	CASSQDDRAVNIQYF
TRBV29-1	TRBJ2-1	NA	NA	TGCAGCGGAGGAGGGGTCAGCAATGAGCAGTTCTTC	CSGGGVSNEQFF
TRBV7-2	TRBJ2-7	NA	TRBD2	TGTGCCAGCAGCCCCCACACTAGCGGGAGGGTATACGAGCAGTACTTC	CASSPHTSGRVYEQYF
TRBV5-1	TRBJ1-4	many	TRBD1	TGCGCCAGCAGCTTGGGAGGGGGCAACCTACGTCCCGAAAAACTGTTTTTT	CASSLGGGNLRPEKLFF
TRBV7-9	TRBJ1-2	few	NA	TGTGCCAGCAGCCCAGGACCAGACTTTAACTATGGCTACACCTTC	CASSPGPDFNYGYTF
TRBV3-1	TRBJ2-7	NA	NA	TGTGCCAGCAGCCCATCCCTCACGAGCTCCTACGAGCAGTACTTC	CASSPSLTSSYEQYF
TRBV11-2	TRBJ2-7	many	NA	TGTGCCAGCAGCTTGGCGGCAGGTTACGAGCAGTACTTC	CASSLAAGYEQYF
TRBV5-1	TRBJ2-3	many	TRBD2	TGCGCCAGCATGGCGGGAGGTAACACAGATACGCAGTATTTT	CASMAGGNTDTQYF
TRBV10-3	TRBJ1-1	NA	NA	TGTGCCATCAGTGAGGGGGCCTGGACAGATGAAGCTTTCTTT	CAISEGAWTDEAFF
TRBV20-1	TRBJ2-2	few	TRBD2	TGCAGTGCTGGAGCTAGCGGGGTCACCGGGGAGCTGTTTTTT	CSAGASGVTGELFF
TRBV12-3/TRBV12-4	TRBJ2-3	many	TRBD2	TGTGCCAGCATGGCGGGAGTTCACGCAGATACGCAGTATTTT	CASMAGVHADTQYF
TRBV10-2	TRBJ2-4	few	TRBD2	TGCGCCAGCAGTGAGTGGCTAGCGGGGGGGAAAAACATTCAGTACTTC	CASSEWLAGGKNIQYF
TRBV24-1	TRBJ1-2	many	NA	TGTGCCACCAGTGATCACAGGTCCAACTATGGCTACACCTTC	CATSDHRSNYGYTF
TRBV25-1	TRBJ1-1	few	NA	TGTGCCAGCAGTGAATATTATTCAGAAGCTTTCTTT	CASSEYYSEAFF
TRBV10-1	TRBJ2-1	few	TRBD2	TGCGCCAGCAGTTCGGGGGGACTCTCCGGGCGGCCTGAGCAGTTCTTC	CASSSGGLSGRPEQFF
TRBV20-1	TRBJ2-7	few	NA	TGCAGTGCTTCCCGTTTAGCCCCCTACGAGCAGTACTTC	CSASRLAPYEQYF
TRBV2	TRBJ2-3	few	NA	TGTGCCAGCAGCCGAGATACTAGATCCCTGACGCAGTATTTT	CASSRDTRSLTQYF
TRBV20-1	TRBJ2-2	few	NA	TGCAGTGCTAGAGGGCTAGATAACACCGGGGAGCTGTTTTTT	CSARGLDNTGELFF
TRBV10-3	TRBJ2-7	few	TRBD2	TGTGCCATCAGTGGCGGGGGGGGATTAGGCGGCCACGAGCAGTACTTC	CAISGGGGLGGHEQYF
TRBV20-1	TRBJ2-2	few	TRBD1	TGCAGTGCTAGAGCCCCGGGACAGGGGGACACCGGGGAGCTGTTTTTT	CSARAPGQGDTGELFF
TRBV10-3	TRBJ2-7	few	TRBD1	TGTGCCATCAAACCGGGACAGAGCTACGAGCAGTACTTC	CAIKPGQSYEQYF
TRBV20-1	TRBJ2-7	few	NA	TGCAGTGCCAATCCGGGACACGGAAGCTCCTACGAGCAGTACTTC	CSANPGHGSSYEQYF